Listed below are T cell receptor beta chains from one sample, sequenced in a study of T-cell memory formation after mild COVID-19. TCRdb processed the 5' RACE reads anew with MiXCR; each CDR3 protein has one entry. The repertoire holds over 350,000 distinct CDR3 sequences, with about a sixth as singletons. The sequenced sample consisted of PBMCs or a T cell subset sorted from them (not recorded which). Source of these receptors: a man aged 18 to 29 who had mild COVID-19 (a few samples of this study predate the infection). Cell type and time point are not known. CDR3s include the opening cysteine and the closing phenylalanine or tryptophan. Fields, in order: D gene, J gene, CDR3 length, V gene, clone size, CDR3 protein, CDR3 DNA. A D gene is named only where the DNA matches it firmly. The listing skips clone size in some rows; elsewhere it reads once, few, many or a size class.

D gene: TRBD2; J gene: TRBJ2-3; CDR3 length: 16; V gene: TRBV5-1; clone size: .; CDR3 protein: CASSLTSGGLTDTQYF; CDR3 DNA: TGCGCCAGCAGCCTTACTAGCGGGGGGCTCACAGATACGCAGTATTTT
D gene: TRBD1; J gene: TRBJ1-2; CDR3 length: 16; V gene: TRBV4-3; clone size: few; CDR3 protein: CASSQVQTRQGVSYTF; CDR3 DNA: TGCGCCAGCAGCCAAGTCCAGACACGACAGGGAGTGAGCTACACCTTC
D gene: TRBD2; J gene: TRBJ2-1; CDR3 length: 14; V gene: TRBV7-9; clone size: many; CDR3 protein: CASSLSGVYNEQFF; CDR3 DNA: TGTGCCAGCAGCTTGAGCGGGGTGTACAATGAGCAGTTCTTC
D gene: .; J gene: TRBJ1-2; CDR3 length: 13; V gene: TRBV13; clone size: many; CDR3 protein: CASSLGSLHGYTF; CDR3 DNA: TGTGCCAGCAGCTTAGGATCTCTCCATGGCTACACCTTC
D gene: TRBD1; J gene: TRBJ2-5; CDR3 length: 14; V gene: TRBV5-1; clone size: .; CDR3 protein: CASSTGTAQETQYF; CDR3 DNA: TGCGCCAGCAGCACCGGGACAGCCCAAGAGACCCAGTACTTC
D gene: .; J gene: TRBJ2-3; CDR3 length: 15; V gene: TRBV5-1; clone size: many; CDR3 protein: CASSYSPSSTDTQYF; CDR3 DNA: TGCGCCAGCAGCTACTCCCCCTCTAGCACAGATACGCAGTATTTT
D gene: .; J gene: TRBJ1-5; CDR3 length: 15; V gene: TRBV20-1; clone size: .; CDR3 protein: CSARKGHDSNQPQHF; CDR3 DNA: TGCAGTGCTAGAAAGGGACACGATAGCAATCAGCCCCAGCATTTT
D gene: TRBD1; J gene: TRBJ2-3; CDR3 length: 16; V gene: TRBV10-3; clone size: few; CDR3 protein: CAISSGDRGITDTQYF; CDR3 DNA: TGTGCCATCAGCTCCGGGGACAGGGGCATCACAGATACGCAGTATTTT
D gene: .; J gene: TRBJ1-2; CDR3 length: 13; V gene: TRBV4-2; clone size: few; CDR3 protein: CASSQEGKGGYTF; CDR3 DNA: TGTGCCAGCAGCCAAGAGGGAAAAGGTGGCTACACCTTC
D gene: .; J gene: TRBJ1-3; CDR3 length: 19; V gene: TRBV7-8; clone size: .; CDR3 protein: CASSLIRFPGDVSGNTIYF; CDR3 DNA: TGTGCCAGCAGCTTAATTCGTTTTCCGGGCGATGTCTCTGGAAACACCATATATTTT
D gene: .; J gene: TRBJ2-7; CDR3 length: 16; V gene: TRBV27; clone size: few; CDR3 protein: CASSLKGVAVTYEQYF; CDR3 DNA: TGTGCCAGCAGTTTAAAGGGGGTAGCGGTTACCTACGAGCAGTACTTC
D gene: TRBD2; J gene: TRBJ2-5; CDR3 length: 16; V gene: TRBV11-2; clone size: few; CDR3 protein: CASSTFGGGLMETQYF; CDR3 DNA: TGTGCCAGCAGCACCTTTGGGGGGGGACTAATGGAGACCCAGTACTTC
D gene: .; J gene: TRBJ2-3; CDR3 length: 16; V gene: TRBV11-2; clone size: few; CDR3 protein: CASSLDQGGGTDTQYF; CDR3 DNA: TGTGCCAGCAGCTTAGATCAAGGGGGTGGCACAGATACGCAGTATTTT
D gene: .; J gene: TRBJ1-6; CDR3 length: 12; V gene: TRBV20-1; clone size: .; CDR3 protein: CSAQSPGAPLHF; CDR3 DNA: TGCAGTGCTCAATCCCCCGGCGCACCCCTCCACTTT
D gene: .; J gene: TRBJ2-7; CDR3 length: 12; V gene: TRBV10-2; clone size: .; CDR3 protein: CASSDTPYEQYF; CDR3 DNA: TGCGCCAGCTCCGACACCCCCTACGAGCAGTACTTC
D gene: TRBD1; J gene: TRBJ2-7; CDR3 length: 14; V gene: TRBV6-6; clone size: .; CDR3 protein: CASSSRDRGGEQYF; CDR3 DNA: TGTGCCAGCAGTAGCCGCGACAGGGGGGGAGAGCAGTACTTC
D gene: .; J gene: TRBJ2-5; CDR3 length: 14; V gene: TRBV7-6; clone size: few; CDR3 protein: CASTRYRGQETQYF; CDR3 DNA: TGTGCCAGCACCCGATACCGGGGGCAAGAGACCCAGTACTTC
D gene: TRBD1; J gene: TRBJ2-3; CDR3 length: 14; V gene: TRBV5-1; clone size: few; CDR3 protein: CASRRDRAADTQYF; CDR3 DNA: TGCGCCAGCAGACGGGACAGGGCGGCAGATACGCAGTATTTT
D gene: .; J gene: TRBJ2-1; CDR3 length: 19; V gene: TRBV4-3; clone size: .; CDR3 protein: CASSRAFTGRGESYNEQFF; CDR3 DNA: TGCGCCAGCAGCCGAGCATTCACCGGGCGGGGAGAATCCTACAATGAGCAGTTCTTC
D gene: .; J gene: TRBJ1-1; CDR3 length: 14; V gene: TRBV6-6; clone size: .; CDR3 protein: CASSDRQKNTEAFF; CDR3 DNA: TGTGCCAGCAGTGACAGGCAGAAGAACACTGAAGCTTTCTTT
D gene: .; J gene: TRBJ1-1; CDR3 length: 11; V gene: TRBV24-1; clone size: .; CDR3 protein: CATAGDTEAFF; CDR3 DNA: TGTGCCACCGCCGGGGACACTGAAGCTTTCTTT
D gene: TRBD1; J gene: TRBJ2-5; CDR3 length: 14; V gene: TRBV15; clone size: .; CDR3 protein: CATNPDRGRETQYF; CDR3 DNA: TGTGCCACCAACCCGGACAGGGGGCGGGAGACCCAGTACTTC
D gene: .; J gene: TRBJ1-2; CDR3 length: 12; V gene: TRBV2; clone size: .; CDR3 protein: CASSEWSAGYTF; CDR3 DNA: TGTGCCAGCAGTGAGTGGAGTGCTGGCTACACCTTC
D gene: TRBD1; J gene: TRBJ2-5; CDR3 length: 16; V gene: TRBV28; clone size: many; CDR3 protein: CASSRDRGNLQETQYF; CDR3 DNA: TGTGCCAGCAGTCGGGACAGGGGAAACCTACAAGAGACCCAGTACTTC
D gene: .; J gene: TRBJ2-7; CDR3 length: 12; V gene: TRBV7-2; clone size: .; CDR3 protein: CASSQGWYEQYF; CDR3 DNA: TGTGCCAGCAGCCAAGGGTGGTACGAGCAGTACTTC
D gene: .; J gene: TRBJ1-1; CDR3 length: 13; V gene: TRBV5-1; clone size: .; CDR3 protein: CASSKGRNTEAFF; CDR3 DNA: TGCGCCAGCAGCAAGGGTCGGAATACTGAAGCTTTCTTT
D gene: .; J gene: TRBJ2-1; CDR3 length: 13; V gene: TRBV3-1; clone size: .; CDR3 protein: CASSPRVAGAQFF; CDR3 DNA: TGTGCCAGCAGCCCCCGTGTGGCGGGGGCGCAGTTCTTC
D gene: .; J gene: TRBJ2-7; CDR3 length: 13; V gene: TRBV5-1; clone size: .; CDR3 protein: CASSQGAGYEQYF; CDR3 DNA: TGCGCCAGCAGCCAGGGTGCCGGCTACGAGCAGTACTTC
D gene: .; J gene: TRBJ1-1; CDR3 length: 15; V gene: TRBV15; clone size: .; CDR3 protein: CATSRDPGRNTEAFF; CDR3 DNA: TGTGCCACCAGCAGAGATCCGGGAAGGAACACTGAAGCTTTCTTT
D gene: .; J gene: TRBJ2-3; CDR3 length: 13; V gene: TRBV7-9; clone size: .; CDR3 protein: CASSFITADTQYF; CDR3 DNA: TGTGCCAGCTCTTTCATCACGGCAGATACGCAGTATTTT
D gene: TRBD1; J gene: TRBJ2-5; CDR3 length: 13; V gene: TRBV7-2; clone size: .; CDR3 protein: CASSITGGETQYF; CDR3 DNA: TGTGCCAGCAGCATAACAGGGGGAGAGACCCAGTACTTC
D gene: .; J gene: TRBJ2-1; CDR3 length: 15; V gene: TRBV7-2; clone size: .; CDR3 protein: CASSLAGGLSNEQFF; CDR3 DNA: TGTGCCAGCAGCTTAGCGGGGGGGCTCTCGAATGAGCAGTTCTTC
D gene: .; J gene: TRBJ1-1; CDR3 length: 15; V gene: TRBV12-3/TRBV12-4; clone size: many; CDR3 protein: CASSFPHAGDTEAFF; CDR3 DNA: TGTGCCAGCAGTTTCCCCCACGCGGGGGATACTGAAGCTTTCTTT
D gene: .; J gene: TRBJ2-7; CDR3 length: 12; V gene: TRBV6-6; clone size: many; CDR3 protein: CASSEGTYEQYF; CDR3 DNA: TGTGCCAGCAGTGAGGGGACCTACGAGCAGTACTTC
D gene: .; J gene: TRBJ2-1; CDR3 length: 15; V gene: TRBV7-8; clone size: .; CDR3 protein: CASTPGGQTYNEQFF; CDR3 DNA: TGTGCCAGCACCCCCGGGGGACAGACTTATAATGAGCAGTTCTTC
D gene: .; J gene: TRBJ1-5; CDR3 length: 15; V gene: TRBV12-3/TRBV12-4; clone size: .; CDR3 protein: CASSWLGVSNQPQHF; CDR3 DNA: TGTGCCAGCAGTTGGCTAGGGGTAAGCAATCAGCCCCAGCATTTT
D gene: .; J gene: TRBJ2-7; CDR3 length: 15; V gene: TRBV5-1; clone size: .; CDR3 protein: CASSTEGRVSYEQYF; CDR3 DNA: TGCGCCAGCAGCACCGAGGGTAGGGTCTCCTACGAGCAGTACTTC
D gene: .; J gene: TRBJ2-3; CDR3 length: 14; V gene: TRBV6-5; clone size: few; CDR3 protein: CASSYSGTTDTQYF; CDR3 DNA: TGTGCCAGCAGTTACTCCGGCACTACAGATACGCAGTATTTT
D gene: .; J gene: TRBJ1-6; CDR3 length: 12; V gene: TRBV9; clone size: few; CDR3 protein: CASSVDNSPLHF; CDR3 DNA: TGTGCCAGCAGCGTAGATAATTCACCCCTCCACTTT
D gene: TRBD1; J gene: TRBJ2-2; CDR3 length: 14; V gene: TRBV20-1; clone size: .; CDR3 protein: CSAWGTGHTGELFF; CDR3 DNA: TGCAGTGCCTGGGGGACAGGTCACACCGGGGAGCTGTTTTTT
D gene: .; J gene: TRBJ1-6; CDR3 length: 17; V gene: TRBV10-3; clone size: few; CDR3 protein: CAISESGRSSYNSPLHF; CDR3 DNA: TGTGCCATCAGTGAGTCGGGACGGAGCTCCTATAATTCACCCCTCCACTTT
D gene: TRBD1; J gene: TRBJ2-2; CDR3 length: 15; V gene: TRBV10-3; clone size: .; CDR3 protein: CAISGGDRVTGELFF; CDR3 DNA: TGTGCCATCAGTGGAGGGGACAGAGTAACCGGGGAGCTGTTTTTT
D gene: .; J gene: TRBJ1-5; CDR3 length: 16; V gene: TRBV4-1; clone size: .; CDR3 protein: CASSQDGGFGNQPQHF; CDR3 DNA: TGCGCCAGCAGCCAAGATGGCGGGTTTGGCAATCAGCCCCAGCATTTT
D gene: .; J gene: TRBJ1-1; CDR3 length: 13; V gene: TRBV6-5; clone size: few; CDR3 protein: CASSIREHTVSIF; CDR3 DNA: TGTGCCAGCAGCATAAGGGAGCACACCGTATCGATCTTT
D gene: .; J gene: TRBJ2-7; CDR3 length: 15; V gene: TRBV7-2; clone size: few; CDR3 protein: CASSLVVLDSYEQYF; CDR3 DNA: TGTGCCAGCAGCTTAGTGGTTCTGGACTCCTACGAGCAGTACTTC
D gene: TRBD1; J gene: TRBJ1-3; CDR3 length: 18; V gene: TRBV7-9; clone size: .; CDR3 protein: CASSYLSVQGGIGNTIYF; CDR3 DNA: TGTGCCAGCAGCTACTTATCGGTACAGGGGGGCATTGGAAACACCATATATTTT